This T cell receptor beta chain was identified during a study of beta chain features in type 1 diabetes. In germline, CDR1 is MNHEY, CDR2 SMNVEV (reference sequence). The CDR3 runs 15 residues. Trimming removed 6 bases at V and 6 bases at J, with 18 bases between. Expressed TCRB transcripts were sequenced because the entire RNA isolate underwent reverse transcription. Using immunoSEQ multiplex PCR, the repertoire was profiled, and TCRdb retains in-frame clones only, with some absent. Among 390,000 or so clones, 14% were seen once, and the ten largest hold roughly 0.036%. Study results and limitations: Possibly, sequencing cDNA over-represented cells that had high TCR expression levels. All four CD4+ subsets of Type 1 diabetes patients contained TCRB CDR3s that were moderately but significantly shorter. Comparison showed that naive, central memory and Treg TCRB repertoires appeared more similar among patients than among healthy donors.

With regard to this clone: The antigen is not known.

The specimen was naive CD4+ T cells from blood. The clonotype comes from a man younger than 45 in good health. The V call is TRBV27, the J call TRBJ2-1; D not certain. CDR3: CASSPIGVDFNEQFF. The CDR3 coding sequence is TGTGCCAGCAGCCCTATTGGGGTAGATTTCAATGAGCAGTTCTTC.